This T cell receptor beta chain comes out of a study of blood T cell repertoires in COVID-19. Overall study: The United States, Italy and Spain supplied acute and convalescent COVID-19 samples. Nucleic acid was either cDNA or gDNA, and it came from T cells, B-cell-depleted T cells, or PBMCs.

Original processing methods: Estimates of nucleated cell counts were drawn from the amplification of reference gene primers. Here immunoSEQ multiplex PCR was the method, and the copy in TCRdb shows in-frame clones only, minus some. V and J calls and clone size come straight from that table; D and trimming were deduced from the DNA. The table includes under 300,000 clones, 75% to 85% detected once. The CDR3 contains 17 residues. Germline values: CDR1 SEHNR, CDR2 FQNEAQ (reference sequence). The junction had 19 bases not matched to a gene; V was cut back by 6 bases and J by 6 bases. This TCR came from a human donor in a cohort sampled during active COVID-19. J is TRBJ2-7 and V is TRBV7-9; TRBD2 matches 8 bases. The sequencing sample was made of peripheral blood. CDR3 amino acids: CASSPTPLLSGSSEQYF. The CDR3 DNA sequence: TGTGCCAGCAGTCCTACCCCCCTACTAAGCGGGAGTAGCGAGCAGTACTTC.